The 21 T cell receptor beta chains reported below all come from one sample, sequenced in a study of shared clonotypes between healthy human individuals. The repertoire was sequenced with immunoSEQ multiplex PCR; TCRdb's copy has only in-frame clones and lacks some. The sample records about 1 million clones, around 76% being singletons. What was sequenced was memory CD4+ T cells sorted from blood. Subset indicated: CD45RA-negative fraction. The receptors derive from a man in his late teens or twenties in good health.

Note on this clone: Other DNA sequences in the same sample also yield this CDR3. The chain combines TRBV30 with TRBJ2-7; D may be TRBD2 (5 bases). Germline CDR1 and CDR2: GTSNPN and SVGIG (reference sequence). The CDR3 has 12 residues. The V end lost 5 bases, the J end lost 4 bases, and 12 bases lay between the germline ends. CDR3 loop: CAWGRGGYEQYF. The DNA for the CDR3 is TGTGCCTGGGGGCGAGGCGGGTACGAGCAGTACTTC. Based on the CDR3 plus reference TRBV30 and TRBJ2-7, the full variable domain is SQTIHQWPATLVQPVGSPLSLECTVEGTSNPNLYWYRQAAGRGLQLLFYSVGIGQISSEVPQNLSASRPQDRQFILSSKKLLLSDSGFYLCAWGRGGYEQYFGPGTRLTVT.

The rearrangement uses TRBV5-1 and TRBJ1-1; no reliable D call. From germline, CDR1 is SGHRS and CDR2 YFSETQ. CDR3 length equals 14 residues. V lost 4 bases, J lost 5 bases, and 15 bases lay in between. The DNA for the CDR3 is TGCGCCAGCAGCCAGCTTTCCGGCGGGACTGAAGCTTTCTTT. This sequence encodes CASSQLSGGTEAFF.

This clone was seen more than once but under ten times. J is TRBJ2-7 and V is TRBV5-4; no clear D. V lost 5 bases, J lost 6 bases, and 12 bases lay in between. CDR3 size: 12 residues. In germline, CDR1 is SGHNT, CDR2 YYREEE (reference sequence). The CDR3 here is CASRLDRTEQYF. The DNA of the CDR3 is TGTGCCAGCAGGCTCGACCGTACCGAGCAGTACTTC.

The chain carries TRBV5-4 and TRBJ2-2, with 7 nucleotides matching TRBD2. The CDR3 has 15 amino acids. The germline V gene has CDR1 SGHNT and CDR2 YYREEE (reference sequence). J was trimmed by 4 bases and V by 6 bases; bases with no gene match: 9. The CDR3 protein is CASNGGGSGTGELFF. CDR3 nucleotide sequence: TGTGCCAGCAACGGAGGCGGGAGCGGCACCGGGGAGCTGTTTTTT.

The chain has TRBV6-1 and TRBJ2-3; D is tentatively TRBD1 or TRBD2 (7 bases each). CDR3 length: 15 residues. Germline values: CDR1 MNHNS, CDR2 SASEGT. The V end was cut by 6 bases, the J end by 4 bases, with 17 bases between. CDR3: CASRERPGGADTQYF. In DNA, the CDR3 is TGTGCCAGCAGGGAACGGCCAGGGGGGGCAGATACGCAGTATTTT.

V is TRBV28 and J is TRBJ2-1; 7 positions match TRBD2. V dropped 5 bases and J dropped 3; count of bases not matched to a gene: 7. The CDR3 has 15 residues. Germline V CDR1 and CDR2: MDHEN, SYDVKM. The CDR3 DNA reads TGTGCCAGCAGTCCCCCAGCGGGGAACTACAATGAGCAGTTCTTC. This encodes CASSPPAGNYNEQFF.

The rearrangement uses TRBV7-3 and TRBJ2-7; D is unresolved. Looked up from germline, CDR1 is SGHTA and CDR2 is FQGTGA. Trimming removed 3 bases from V and 7 bases from J, with 13 bases in between. The CDR3 has 13 residues. Here the CDR3 reads CASSFDVAREQYF. In DNA form, the CDR3 reads TGTGCCAGCAGCTTTGATGTTGCGCGTGAGCAGTACTTC.

J is TRBJ1-3 and V is TRBV6-5; 7 nucleotides match TRBD1. There are 15 residues in the CDR3. Germline CDR1 MNHEY, CDR2 SVGAGI. V shed 6 bases and J 2 bases; nucleotides not matched to a gene: 7. Here the CDR3 reads CASRRGQFTGNTIYF. In DNA, the CDR3 is TGTGCCAGCAGAAGGGGACAGTTTACTGGAAACACCATATATTTT.

This clone was detected only once. This chain joins TRBV28 and TRBJ2-7, with D maybe TRBD1 (8 bases). The V end was cut by 10 bases, the J end by 4 bases, with 20 bases between. Per the germline V gene, CDR1 is MDHEN and CDR2 is SYDVKM. The CDR3 loop spans 14 amino acids. This chain's CDR3 is CATLSGTGRYEQYF. The CDR3 DNA is TGTGCCACCTTGAGCGGGACAGGCCGATACGAGCAGTACTTC.

With respect to this clone: This may arise from a read error, as a much more abundant clone is one base away. This rearrangement joins TRBV9 to TRBJ2-7; no clear D. There are 11 residues in the CDR3. Trimming cost V 4 bases and J 0 bases, with 2 bases left between them. Germline V lookup: CDR1 SGDLS, CDR2 YYNGEE. Written as DNA, the CDR3 is TGTGCCAGCAGCTCCTCCTACGAGCAGTACTTC. Amino acid sequence: CASSSSYEQYF. The full variable domain, completed using reference TRBV9 and TRBJ2-7, is DSGVTQTPKHLITATGQRVTLRCSPRSGDLSVYWYQQSLDQGLQFLIQYYNGEERAKGNILERFSAQQFPDLHSELNLSSLELGDSALYFCASSSSYEQYFGPGTRLTVT.

The chain has TRBV7-3 and TRBJ2-2, with D tentatively TRBD1 (6 bases). The CDR3 extends over 14 amino acids. Germline lookup yields CDR1 SGHTA and CDR2 FQGTGA. Trimming stripped 4 bases from V and 5 bases from J, with 11 bases between. As DNA, the CDR3 is TGTGCCAGCAGCTCCTCAGGGGTAACCGGGGAGCTGTTTTTT. Its protein product is CASSSSGVTGELFF.

The CDR3 sequence is CASSEAGIQETQYF. The DNA of the CDR3 is TGTGCCAGCAGTGAGGCAGGTATTCAAGAGACCCAGTACTTC. This rearrangement joins TRBV25-1 to TRBJ2-5; D call uncertain. The CDR3 totals 14 residues. The V end lost 3 bases, the J end lost 2 bases, and 10 bases lay between the germline ends. Germline V gene sequence: CDR1 MGHDK, CDR2 SYGVNS.

In the case of this clone: This specimen includes other DNA sequences encoding the same CDR3. The genes are TRBV14 and TRBJ2-7, with TRBD2 as a possible D gene (5 bases). The V gene's germline CDR1 is SGHDN and CDR2 FVKESK. This CDR3 is 13 amino acids long. V lost 0 bases to trimming and J lost 3 bases, with 6 bases between them. The CDR3, as DNA: TGTGCCAGCAGCCAAGATCGGGGCTACGAGCAGTACTTC. It codes for CASSQDRGYEQYF.

This chain connects TRBV12-5 to TRBJ1-2; 8 bases are a match to TRBD1. With V trimmed by 3 bases and J by 8 bases, 5 bases remained unmatched. The germline gives CDR1 LGHNT, CDR2 FRNRAP. The CDR3 totals 13 residues. As DNA, the CDR3 is TGTGCTAGTGGTTTCGGACAGGGTGGGGGCTACACCTTC. Translation gives CASGFGQGGGYTF.

The CDR3 DNA is TGTGCCAGCAGTATGACGATGAACACTGAAGCTTTCTTT. Translating gives CASSMTMNTEAFF. The chain links TRBV6-5 to TRBJ1-1; unclear D gene. In germline, CDR1 is MNHEY, CDR2 SVGAGI. The CDR3 is 13 amino acids. Trimming took off 5 bases at V and 0 bases at J, with 7 bases between the two ends.

The gene calls are TRBV7-8 and TRBJ1-5, with D unclear. V shed 1 base and J shed 5 bases, with 15 bases lying between them. The CDR3 is 16 residues long. CDR1 SGHVS and CDR2 FQNEAQ come from the germline V gene. In DNA form, the CDR3 reads TGTGCCAGCAGCTTAGTTCCGGTTAGGGTAGATCAGCCCCAGCATTTT. Protein product: CASSLVPVRVDQPQHF.

V usage is TRBV7-2 and J usage is TRBJ2-7; D not certain. This CDR3 spans 13 amino acids. The germline CDR1 and CDR2 sequences are SGHTA and FQGNSA. Trimming pared 4 bases from V and 1 base from J, leaving 8 bases between. The CDR3 reads CASSSTDSYEQYF. The CDR3 nucleotides are TGTGCCAGCAGCTCGACGGATTCCTACGAGCAGTACTTC.

The chain has TRBV5-6 and TRBJ2-1, with D perhaps being TRBD1 or TRBD2 (6 bases each). V was trimmed by 4 bases and J by 6 bases, leaving 11 bases between them. Germline V gives CDR1 SGHDT, CDR2 YYEEEE. The CDR3 covers 13 residues. For the CDR3, the DNA is TGTGCCAGCAGCGGGGGGCGAGGCAATGAGCAGTTCTTC. Translation gives CASSGGRGNEQFF. The whole variable domain, remainder taken from reference TRBV5-6 and TRBJ2-1, is DAGVTQSPTHLIKTRGQQVTLRCSPKSGHDTVSWYQQALGQGPQFIFQYYEEEERQRGNFPDRFSGHQFPNYSSELNVNALLLGDSALYLCASSGGRGNEQFFGPGTRLTVL.

V gene TRBV11-2 combines with J gene TRBJ2-5, with 13 bases lining up with TRBD2. CDR1 is SGHAT, CDR2 FQNNGV, per germline. V lost 1 base and J lost 1; bases outside the gene matches: 3. The CDR3 is 17 residues long. CDR3 bases: TGTGCCAGCAGCTTAGTGACTAGCGGGGGGTTCCAAGAGACCCAGTACTTC. This translates into CASSLVTSGGFQETQYF.

The V gene is TRBV4-3, the J gene TRBJ2-1; D gene unclear. The CDR3 loop spans 13 amino acids. V was shortened by 0 bases and J by 4 bases, with 4 bases between the two germline ends. Per germline, CDR1 LGHNA and CDR2 YSLEER. CDR3 sequence (DNA): TGCGCCAGCAGCCAAGAGCATTACAATGAGCAGTTCTTC. It translates to CASSQEHYNEQFF.

This sequence joins TRBV6-5 and TRBJ2-3; D is possibly TRBD2 (7 bases). The V gene's germline CDR1 is MNHEY and CDR2 SVGAGI. CDR3 size: 15 residues. The ends were cut back, 5 bases at V and 2 bases at J, with 14 bases in the middle. CDR3 bases: TGTGCCAGCAGTCCGAGGGGGAGGGACACAGATACGCAGTATTTT. Residues: CASSPRGRDTDTQYF.